This TCR beta chain was captured by sequencing in a study of PD-L1 blockade in urothelial cancer. At the level of the study: Starting in the mid-2010s, patients were given atezolizumab (1,200 mg intravenously every 3 weeks). At 6 weeks and at 3 weeks (second dose) after treatment start, blood was analyzed.

V shed 5 bases and J 6 bases; nucleotides not matched to a gene: 8. CDR3 length: 14 amino acids. Looked up from germline, CDR1 is SGHNT and CDR2 is YYREEE (reference sequence). The table lists this clone with a count of one. Produced via immunoSEQ multiplex PCR; TCRdb's table is partial and in-frame only. The table has about 43,000 clones, about four fifths seen once. The sample's time point: peripheral blood 6 weeks after treatment start. Patients presented with locally advanced or metastatic urothelial carcinoma. The clonotype was recovered from a man aged 55 to 70 with urothelial cancer. This chain links TRBV5-4 with TRBJ1-2; 9 bases are shared with TRBD1. This material consisted of PBMCs, taken around atezolizumab (anti-PD-L1) treatment. In DNA form, the CDR3 reads TGTGCCAGCAGTATACTCGGGACAGGGAATGGCTACACCTTC. Its protein product is CASSILGTGNGYTF. Combining the CDR3 with reference TRBV5-4 and TRBJ1-2 gives the whole variable domain ETGVTQSPTHLIKTRGQQVTLRCSSQSGHNTVSWYQQALGQGPQFIFQYYREEENGRGNFPPRFSGLQFPNYSSELNVNALELDDSALYLCASSILGTGNGYTFGSGTRLTVV.